A selection of T cell receptor beta chains follows, all from one sample in a study of shared clonotypes between healthy human individuals. The data were produced by immunoSEQ multiplex PCR, yet TCRdb's version contains in-frame clones alone and is incomplete. The sample has 2,500,000 or so clones; 85% to 95% are singletons. Material: naive CD4+ T cells from PBMCs. The source of these receptors is a young man in good health. Some clones in this sample may be carry-over from other donors' samples. CDR3s include the opening cysteine and the closing phenylalanine or tryptophan. The D gene is left open where the match is weak. The size of a clone is reported for some rows only, either as once, few or many, or as a class for expanded clones.

d_gene	abundance	j_gene	v_gene	CDR3aa	CDR3nt
.	.	TRBJ1-1	TRBV5-4	CASSSGSGTEAFF	TGTGCCAGCAGCTCCGGTAGTGGGACTGAAGCTTTCTTT
.	.	TRBJ1-5	TRBV27	CASSFTNTSGVDQPQHF	TGTGCCAGCAGTTTTACGAACACCTCAGGGGTGGATCAGCCCCAGCATTTT
.	.	TRBJ2-7	TRBV10-1	CASSEWRARYEQYF	TGCGCCAGCAGTGAGTGGAGGGCCCGGTACGAGCAGTACTTC
.	.	TRBJ1-4	TRBV9	CASSPAGWEKLFF	TGTGCCAGCAGCCCGGCAGGGTGGGAAAAACTGTTTTTT
.	once	TRBJ2-7	TRBV7-2	CASSPRTVASYEQYF	TGTGCCAGCAGCCCTCGGACAGTTGCATCCTACGAGCAGTACTTC
TRBD1	.	TRBJ1-1	TRBV27	CASSLPPQGVNTEAFF	TGTGCCAGCAGTCTACCGCCACAGGGGGTGAACACTGAAGCTTTCTTT
TRBD2	.	TRBJ2-1	TRBV7-2	CASSFQTLAGGYNEQFF	TGTGCCAGCAGCTTCCAGACCCTAGCGGGAGGGTACAATGAGCAGTTCTTC
TRBD1	.	TRBJ1-2	TRBV7-2	CASSLDRGQSKGYTF	TGTGCCAGCAGCTTAGACAGGGGGCAGAGTAAAGGCTACACCTTC
.	.	TRBJ1-3	TRBV5-1	CASSVTGVVGNTIYF	TGCGCCAGCAGCGTGACAGGCGTGGTTGGAAACACCATATATTTT
TRBD1	.	TRBJ2-7	TRBV19	CASSSPDRLYEQYF	TGTGCCAGTAGTTCCCCGGACAGGCTCTACGAGCAGTACTTC
TRBD2	.	TRBJ2-7	TRBV19	CASSIGSGRAGAYEQYF	TGTGCCAGTAGTATAGGTAGCGGGAGGGCCGGAGCCTACGAGCAGTACTTC
.	.	TRBJ2-7	TRBV6-5	CASSLWLDSYEQYF	TGTGCCAGCAGCCTTTGGTTGGACTCCTACGAGCAGTACTTC
TRBD1	.	TRBJ1-4	TRBV18	CASSPGQGSGKLFF	TGTGCCAGCTCACCGGGACAGGGAAGCGGAAAACTGTTTTTT
TRBD2	.	TRBJ2-2	TRBV7-8	CASSITAGYTGELFF	TGTGCCAGCAGCATTACAGCGGGGTACACCGGGGAGCTGTTTTTT
.	.	TRBJ2-1	TRBV6-1	CASSVISRVDYEQFF	TGTGCCAGCAGTGTAATCTCCAGGGTTGACTATGAGCAGTTCTTC
.	.	TRBJ2-7	TRBV28	CASKPRHPQGPLYEQYF	TGTGCCAGCAAGCCCCGACACCCTCAGGGGCCCCTCTACGAGCAGTACTTC
.	.	TRBJ1-1	TRBV10-3	CAISAAREAFF	TGTGCCATCAGTGCGGCCCGTGAAGCTTTCTTT
TRBD2	.	TRBJ2-5	TRBV7-2	CASSSRTSGSSETQYF	TGTGCCAGCAGCTCTAGGACTAGCGGGAGTTCAGAGACCCAGTACTTC
.	.	TRBJ2-7	TRBV2	CASSEGTTYEQYF	TGTGCCAGCAGTGAAGGCACGACCTACGAGCAGTACTTC
.	.	TRBJ2-6	TRBV14	CASSQGFYGANVLTF	TGTGCCAGCAGCCAAGGATTTTATGGGGCCAACGTCCTGACTTTC
.	.	TRBJ2-5	TRBV6-5	CASARGTGETQYF	TGTGCCAGCGCCCGGGGGACGGGAGAGACCCAGTACTTC
TRBD2	.	TRBJ2-7	TRBV27	CASSWTSGSRTYEQYF	TGTGCCAGCAGTTGGACTAGCGGGAGTAGGACCTACGAGCAGTACTTC
.	.	TRBJ1-1	TRBV18	CASSPQGQNTEAFF	TGTGCCAGCTCACCCCAAGGACAGAACACTGAAGCTTTCTTT
.	.	TRBJ2-1	TRBV7-8	CASSFGRETKLSSYNEQFF	TGTGCCAGCAGCTTCGGCCGGGAGACCAAACTTAGCTCCTACAATGAGCAGTTCTTC
TRBD2	.	TRBJ2-3	TRBV5-4	CASSLRILAGEDTQYF	TGTGCCAGCAGCTTGAGAATACTAGCGGGAGAGGATACGCAGTATTTT
.	.	TRBJ2-7	TRBV7-2	CASSLGWLPSYEQYF	TGTGCCAGCAGCTTAGGCTGGCTCCCCTCCTACGAGCAGTACTTC
.	few	TRBJ1-1	TRBV2	CASSGDRGTEAFF	TGTGCCAGCAGTGGGGACCGAGGGACTGAAGCTTTCTTT
.	.	TRBJ2-1	TRBV14	CASSQNTGISYNEQFF	TGTGCCAGCAGCCAGAATACAGGAATATCCTACAATGAGCAGTTCTTC
TRBD1	.	TRBJ1-5	TRBV7-8	CASTGQGDQPQHF	TGTGCCAGCACAGGGCAGGGGGATCAGCCCCAGCATTTT
.	.	TRBJ2-7	TRBV7-9	CASSLSPNGYEQYF	TGTGCCAGCAGCTTGTCGCCTAATGGGTACGAGCAGTACTTC
.	.	TRBJ2-3	TRBV28	CASGQGSPDTQYF	TGTGCCAGCGGGCAGGGGTCCCCAGATACGCAGTATTTT
.	.	TRBJ2-3	TRBV9	CASSIRGMGLDTQYF	TGTGCCAGCAGCATCCGCGGGATGGGGTTAGATACGCAGTATTTT
TRBD1	.	TRBJ1-1	TRBV25-1	CASSARRGTGFTEAFF	TGTGCCAGCAGTGCCAGACGGGGGACAGGGTTTACTGAAGCTTTCTTT
.	once	TRBJ1-6	TRBV7-2	CASSYSGIDSPLHF	TGTGCCAGCAGTTACAGCGGAATCGATTCACCCCTCCACTTT
TRBD2	.	TRBJ2-5	TRBV28	CASSFLDQRGQETQYF	TGTGCCAGCAGTTTTTTGGACCAGCGGGGCCAAGAGACCCAGTACTTC
.	once	TRBJ2-1	TRBV6-6	CASRTPGPYNEQFF	TGTGCCAGCAGAACCCCCGGGCCCTACAATGAGCAGTTCTTC
.	.	TRBJ1-5	TRBV28	CASNPIRENQPQHF	TGTGCCAGCAACCCAATCCGGGAAAATCAGCCCCAGCATTTT
.	.	TRBJ2-5	TRBV11-2	CASSLVGGLVIETQYF	TGTGCCAGCAGCTTAGTTGGGGGATTAGTAATCGAGACCCAGTACTTC
.	.	TRBJ2-7	TRBV5-5	CASSLVSLSSYEQYF	TGTGCCAGCAGCTTAGTTAGTTTGAGCTCCTACGAGCAGTACTTC
.	.	TRBJ1-2	TRBV28	CASSRTGIYGYTF	TGTGCCAGCAGTCGTACAGGGATCTATGGCTACACCTTC
.	once	TRBJ2-6	TRBV18	CASSPARPSGANVLTF	TGTGCCAGCTCACCGGCAAGACCATCTGGGGCCAACGTCCTGACTTTC
.	.	TRBJ1-4	TRBV7-2	CASSLWRGPQQNEKLFF	TGTGCCAGCAGCTTATGGAGGGGACCCCAACAGAATGAAAAACTGTTTTTT
TRBD1	.	TRBJ2-1	TRBV7-9	CASSFQPGQGHNEQFF	TGTGCCAGCAGCTTTCAACCGGGACAGGGACACAATGAGCAGTTCTTC
.	.	TRBJ2-7	TRBV7-2	CASSSPVRGGSYEQYF	TGTGCCAGCAGCTCTCCCGTGAGGGGGGGATCCTACGAGCAGTACTTC
.	.	TRBJ1-2	TRBV6-6	CASSNQAGEGRYGYTF	TGTGCCAGCAGTAACCAAGCAGGGGAGGGGAGGTATGGCTACACCTTC
TRBD2	once	TRBJ2-1	TRBV7-6	CASTRSGRDFYNEQFF	TGTGCCAGCACCCGTAGCGGGAGGGACTTTTACAATGAGCAGTTCTTC
.	.	TRBJ2-1	TRBV27	CASATSWWREQFF	TGTGCCAGCGCTACCTCCTGGTGGCGTGAGCAGTTCTTC
.	.	TRBJ1-1	TRBV28	CASSGGQGTEAFF	TGTGCCAGCAGTGGGGGGCAAGGAACTGAAGCTTTCTTT
TRBD1	.	TRBJ1-1	TRBV27	CASSKPGQGITEAFF	TGTGCCAGCAGTAAACCGGGACAGGGAATCACTGAAGCTTTCTTT
TRBD1	once	TRBJ2-7	TRBV29-1	CSSQDRGEQYF	TGCAGCTCCCAAGACAGGGGCGAGCAGTACTTC
TRBD1	.	TRBJ2-7	TRBV28	CASSPTGTGGLYEQYF	TGTGCCAGCAGTCCCACCGGGACAGGGGGTTTGTACGAGCAGTACTTC
.	.	TRBJ2-3	TRBV7-3	CASSFYGGQDTQYF	TGTGCCAGCAGCTTTTACGGTGGGCAAGATACGCAGTATTTT
.	.	TRBJ2-5	TRBV15	CATSRVGETQYF	TGTGCCACCAGCAGAGTCGGGGAGACCCAGTACTTC
.	.	TRBJ2-2	TRBV5-6	CASSLGRTGELFF	TGTGCCAGCAGCTTGGGCAGGACCGGGGAGCTGTTTTTT
.	.	TRBJ1-5	TRBV27	CASRGAGDNQPQHF	TGTGCCAGCAGAGGTGCAGGGGACAATCAGCCCCAGCATTTT
.	.	TRBJ2-7	TRBV28	CASTKLGRRDEQYF	TGTGCCAGCACCAAATTGGGCCGCAGGGACGAGCAGTACTTC